This TCR beta chain emerged from a study of molecular identifiers for immune sequencing clone quantification. Ten or more counts support this clonotype. The antigen is unknown. V was trimmed by 7 bases and J by 4 bases, leaving 16 bases between them. This CDR3 spans 14 amino acids. Libraries for naive CD8 T cells, which were made from roughly 21,000 to 960,000 sorted cells, drew on 10%, 30% or 50% of the RNA. CD8+CD4-CCR7+CD45RA+ cells were sorted as naive CD8 T cells. TCRdb independently ran MiXCR on the PCR reads; one entry per CDR3 protein. This sample has tens of thousands of distinct CDR3 sequences; 15% to 20% occur once, and the top ten carry roughly 1.5%. The study's findings and limits: Clones above 20 RNA copies contained over 97% of effector molecules but under 1% of naive ones.

This clonotype was sampled from a human donor in good health. Some libraries in this study had Jurkat cell RNA spiked in. The rearrangement joins TRBV12-3 or TRBV12-4 to TRBJ1-1, with D uncertain. Sequencing input: naive CD8+ T cells from blood, with Jurkat cell RNA spiked in. The subset here: FACS-sorted CD8+CD4-CCR7+CD45RA+ naive T cells. Written as DNA, the CDR3 is TGTGCCAGCACCAGGACGGCGTTGGGCACTGAAGCTTTCTTT. As protein: CASTRTALGTEAFF.